The 20 T cell receptor beta chains below come from one sample, sequenced in a study of cytomegalovirus exposure and HLA in healthy donors. Using immunoSEQ multiplex PCR, the repertoire was profiled, and TCRdb retains in-frame clones only, with some absent. The sample consists of roughly 49,000 clones, 94% of them appearing once. The specimen was PBMCs. All receptors come from a woman younger than 30 in good health and CMV-seropositive.

This rearrangement joins TRBV7-2 to TRBJ2-1, with TRBD2 matching over 13 bases. CDR1 and CDR2 from the germline V gene are SGHTA and FQGNSA. The CDR3 length is 16 residues. After removal of 5 bases from V and 8 bases from J, the junction contained 9 bases not matched to a gene. The CDR3 DNA follows: TGTGCCAGCAGCCCCGGACTAGCGGGAGACGCCTATGAGCAGTTCTTC. Translation: CASSPGLAGDAYEQFF.

This chain joins TRBV7-6 and TRBJ2-1; TRBD1 matches 9 bases. The CDR3 runs 15 residues. V lost 8 bases, J lost 7 bases, and 12 bases stayed unmatched. In germline, CDR1 is SGHVS, CDR2 FNYEAQ. Here the CDR3 reads CASGTGGQGMNEQFF. The CDR3 DNA sequence: TGTGCCAGCGGGACGGGGGGACAGGGAATGAATGAGCAGTTCTTC.

The J gene is TRBJ1-1, the V gene TRBV29-1; TRBD1 matches at 8 bases. This CDR3 is built from 13 residues. Germline loops: CDR1 SQVTM, CDR2 ANQGSEA. The trim removed 6 bases at V and 1 base at J, leaving 4 bases unmatched. The CDR3 protein is CSVDGTGNTEAFF. The CDR3 DNA is TGCAGCGTCGATGGGACAGGGAACACTGAAGCTTTCTTT.

V is TRBV7-9 and J is TRBJ2-7; 9 bases match TRBD2. V shed 0 bases, J shed 2 bases, and the junction held 8 bases outside the gene matches. The CDR3 consists of 17 residues. CDR1 SEHNR and CDR2 FQNEAQ come from the germline V gene (reference sequence). DNA for the CDR3: TGTGCCAGCAGCTTAGCGCCCAGACTAGCGGAAACCTACGAGCAGTACTTC. It yields the protein CASSLAPRLAETYEQYF.

The chain combines TRBV4-2 with TRBJ2-2; D remains unclear. The CDR3 has 17 residues. The germline V and J ends were trimmed by 1 base and 5 bases, with 17 bases remaining between them. Germline CDR1 is LGHNA and CDR2 is YNFKEQ. The CDR3 sequence is CASSQGHDFFTTGELFF. For the CDR3, the DNA is TGTGCCAGCAGCCAAGGTCATGACTTTTTCACGACCGGGGAGCTGTTTTTT.

This rearrangement joins TRBV19 to TRBJ1-1; D might be TRBD1 (5 bases). Trimming took off 7 bases at V and 3 bases at J, with 15 bases between the two ends. Germline V gene lookup returns CDR1 LNHDA and CDR2 SQIVND (reference sequence). This CDR3 comprises 14 residues. In DNA form, the CDR3 reads TGTGCCAGTATCAACTCAGACAGTCACACTGAAGCTTTCTTT. The encoded protein is CASINSDSHTEAFF.

The chain carries TRBV19 and TRBJ2-7; D may be TRBD2 (5 bases). The length of the CDR3 is 10 residues. Germline V gene lookup returns CDR1 LNHDA and CDR2 SQIVND (reference sequence). Trimming shortened V by 9 bases and J by 7 bases, and 10 bases separated the two germline ends. CDR3 in amino acids: CARETGEQYF. The CDR3 DNA is TGTGCCAGGGAGACGGGAGAGCAGTACTTC.

This sequence joins TRBV2 and TRBJ1-4, with 8 bases fitting TRBD1. CDR1 SNHLY and CDR2 FYNNEI come from the germline V gene. This CDR3 comprises 15 residues. Unmatched junction bases numbered 7, after V lost 6 bases and J lost 4 bases. The CDR3: CASRLRGQVNEKLFF. In DNA, the CDR3 is TGTGCCAGCAGGCTCAGGGGGCAGGTTAATGAAAAACTGTTTTTT.

The gene calls are TRBV6-5 and TRBJ1-3, with TRBD1 identical over 7 bases. The CDR3 covers 16 residues. Germline assignment: CDR1 MNHEY and CDR2 SVGAGI. The V and J ends lost 0 bases and 0 bases, in that order; junction bases with no gene match: 2. The CDR3 DNA reads TGTGCCAGCAGTTACTCGGGACAGAGCTCTGGAAACACCATATATTTT. This sequence encodes CASSYSGQSSGNTIYF.

The chain employs TRBV18 and TRBJ2-7; TRBD2 matches 10 bases. V lost 2 bases and J lost 6; bases outside the gene matches: 13. The CDR3 runs 17 residues. CDR1 is KGHSH, CDR2 LQKENI, per germline. CDR3 bases: TGTGCCAGCTCACCATCATTTACAGCGGGAGGGCTACGCGAGCAGTACTTC. Amino acids: CASSPSFTAGGLREQYF.

This chain uses TRBV6-1 with TRBJ2-7; TRBD2 agrees at 9 bases. CDR3 length: 14 amino acids. CDR1 and CDR2 from the germline V gene are MNHNS and SASEGT. V lost 5 bases, J lost 2 bases, and 4 bases stayed unmatched. CDR3 DNA: TGTGCCAGCAGTCCCCTAGCGGGGCCCTACGAGCAGTACTTC. It is translated as CASSPLAGPYEQYF.

This clone has just one count. This chain links TRBV28 with TRBJ2-7; 10 nucleotides align to TRBD1. Germline CDR1 MDHEN, CDR2 SYDVKM. V was pared by 5 bases and J by 6 bases, with 10 bases of the junction left unmatched. CDR3 length: 15 residues. CDR3 region: CASSTPGQGFIEQYF. The CDR3 DNA sequence: TGTGCCAGCAGTACGCCGGGACAGGGGTTTATCGAGCAGTACTTC.

The chain couples TRBV5-6 to TRBJ2-6; TRBD2 matches at 7 bases. Per the germline V gene, CDR1 is SGHDT and CDR2 is YYEEEE. The V segment lost 3 bases and the J segment 5 bases; nucleotides outside the gene matches: 8. There are 16 residues in the CDR3. The CDR3 DNA is TGTGCCAGCAGCTCTCAAAGCGGGACCCGGGCCAACGTCCTGACTTTC. Amino acid sequence: CASSSQSGTRANVLTF.

This rearrangement joins TRBV11-3 to TRBJ2-2; 11 bases fit TRBD2. V was pared by 4 bases and J by 4 bases, with 11 bases of the junction left unmatched. CDR3 length equals 18 residues. Germline loops: CDR1 SGHNT, CDR2 YENEEA. CDR3 region: CASSSRRLAGSLTGELFF. CDR3 bases: TGTGCCAGCAGCTCCCGGAGACTAGCGGGGTCCCTCACCGGGGAGCTGTTTTTT.

The V and J genes are TRBV7-3 and TRBJ2-3, with D tentatively TRBD2 (6 bases). CDR1 SGHTA and CDR2 FQGTGA come from the germline V gene. V lost 5 bases to trimming and J lost 5 bases, with 23 bases between them. The CDR3 is 17 amino acids. CDR3 sequence reads: CASSPRRGGMMVDTQYF. CDR3 bases: TGTGCCAGCAGCCCCAGGCGCGGCGGGATGATGGTAGATACGCAGTATTTT.

This clone was observed a single time. The chain is built from TRBV19 and TRBJ1-2; 8 bases are shared with TRBD1. The CDR3 has 17 amino acids. The J segment lost 3 bases and the V segment lost 4 bases, leaving 13 bases of the junction unmatched. CDR1 and CDR2 from the germline V gene are LNHDA and SQIVND (reference sequence). CDR3 coding DNA: TGTGCCAGTAGTAAGGGGACAGGAACGGCCAACTACTATGGCTACACCTTC. It codes for CASSKGTGTANYYGYTF.

This rearrangement joins TRBV10-3 to TRBJ2-7; 8 nucleotides line up with TRBD1. Trimming at V came to 6 bases and at J to 3 bases, leaving 16 bases not matched to a gene. The CDR3 loop spans 17 amino acids. Germline assignment: CDR1 ENHRY and CDR2 SYGVKD. In DNA, the CDR3 is TGTGCCATCAGCAGCACCCTTGGACAGGGAGGTCGCTACGAGCAGTACTTC. Translating it yields CAISSTLGQGGRYEQYF.

The gene calls are TRBV28 and TRBJ2-5; 7 nucleotides line up with TRBD2. From germline, CDR1 is MDHEN and CDR2 SYDVKM. J gave up 1 base and V 6 bases, and 11 bases lay outside the gene matches. The CDR3 totals 16 residues. The CDR3 region is CASSSRRERAQETQYF. Here the CDR3 DNA reads TGTGCCAGCAGCTCCAGGCGGGAGAGGGCCCAAGAGACCCAGTACTTC.

V usage is TRBV6-1 and J usage is TRBJ2-5; TRBD1 agrees at 8 bases. This CDR3 has 15 residues. V was clipped by 8 bases and J by 2 bases; unmatched bases: 10. CDR1 and CDR2 (germline): MNHNS, SASEGT. CDR3 residues: CASRGQGRQQETQYF. The CDR3 DNA follows: TGTGCCAGCCGTGGACAGGGAAGACAACAAGAGACCCAGTACTTC.

V is TRBV9 and J is TRBJ2-1, with 10 bases lining up with TRBD2. Germline lookup yields CDR1 SGDLS and CDR2 YYNGEE. With V trimmed by 2 bases and J by 2 bases, 4 bases remained unmatched. This CDR3 region has 16 residues. The CDR3 sequence: CASSVTGTSAYNEQFF. Here the CDR3 DNA reads TGTGCCAGCAGCGTTACCGGGACTAGCGCCTACAATGAGCAGTTCTTC.